The rows below give T cell receptor beta chains drawn from one sample of a study of blood T cell repertoires in COVID-19. The assay was immunoSEQ multiplex PCR, and TCRdb's table has in-frame clones only and misses some. The sample yields tens of thousands of clones, around 89% seen once. The sequenced material came from peripheral blood. These receptors were taken from a man over 45 with acute or convalescent COVID-19. CDR3s include the opening cysteine and the closing phenylalanine or tryptophan. D genes are given only for firm matches. Rows give clone size only sometimes, using once, few, many, or a class for an expanded clone.

>TRBD2|TRBJ2-3|TRBV27|.
TGTGCCAGCAGTTTGTCTGCGGGAGGGGGTACAGATACGCAGTATTTT
CASSLSAGGGTDTQYF
>.|TRBJ2-1|TRBV18|.
TGTGCCAGCTCCCGAACCCTTCCGACAGGTGTTCTCGTCAATGAGCAGTTCTTC
CASSRTLPTGVLVNEQFF
>TRBD2|TRBJ2-5|TRBV18|.
TGTGCCAGCTCACCACTGCGGGGGAGACAAGAGACCCAGTACTTC
CASSPLRGRQETQYF
>TRBD2|TRBJ2-7|TRBV7-2|.
TGTGCCAGCAGCTCGAACGGACTAGCGGCAACCTACGAGCAGTACTTC
CASSSNGLAATYEQYF
>TRBD2|TRBJ2-3|TRBV2|.
TGTGCCAGCAGTGAAGCGGGACTAGTTGTTGGGTCAGATACGCAGTATTTT
CASSEAGLVVGSDTQYF
>.|TRBJ2-3|TRBV10-3|.
TGTGCCATCACCTCTGGGCCTAGCCTGGAGGGTACGCAGTATTTT
CAITSGPSLEGTQYF
>TRBD2|TRBJ2-5|TRBV5-1|once
TGCGCCAGCAGAGCGGGGGGAGGAGAAGAGACCCAGTACTTC
CASRAGGGEETQYF
>TRBD1|TRBJ2-1|TRBV30|.
TGTGCCTGGAGTGTACATTGGGGAGAGGGACAGGGCTACAATGAGCAGTTCTTC
CAWSVHWGEGQGYNEQFF
>TRBD2|TRBJ2-1|TRBV15|.
TGTGCCACCAGCAGAGATTGGACTAGCGGGATCAGCGTCTTGTTGGCCAATGAGCAGTTCTTC
CATSRDWTSGISVLLANEQFF
>.|TRBJ1-4|TRBV15|.
TGTGCCACCAGCAGCTCCAGAACCGAAGTGGCTGAAAAACTGTTTTTT
CATSSSRTEVAEKLFF
>.|TRBJ2-6|TRBV11-3|once
TGTGCCAGCAGCACACGGCCCCGACAGACGACTTTC
CASSTRPRQTTF